These 16 T cell receptor beta chains originate from one sample sequenced in a study of vaccination effects on CD4 cells after COVID-19. Assay: immunoSEQ multiplex PCR; the TCRdb copy retains only in-frame clones and omits some. The sample holds more than 40,000 clones, more than 75% seen once. When ten to eleven days of culture had elapsed, CD4+ T cells were isolated. Their antigens are not known. The source was CD4+ T cells from PBMCs cultured without peptide, collected before COVID-19 vaccination. Receptors originate from a human donor who had a prior SARS-CoV-2 infection.

The chain carries TRBV6-5 and TRBJ2-2, with no clear D. Germline CDR1 reads MNHEY; CDR2 reads SVGAGI. The length of the CDR3 is 13 residues. With 4 bases removed from V and 6 bases from J, the gap between germline ends came to 9 bases. In DNA, the CDR3 is TGTGCCAGCAGTTTCCAAGTCGCCGGGGAGCTGTTTTTT. This translates into CASSFQVAGELFF.

The chain is built from TRBV13 and TRBJ2-5, with 10 bases lining up with TRBD2. J was trimmed by 4 bases and V by 2 bases; bases with no gene match: 7. The CDR3 length is 16 residues. Germline CDR1 PRHDT, CDR2 FYEKMQ (reference sequence). CDR3 in DNA: TGTGCCAGCAGCTTAAGGGTAGCGGGGGGCTTAGAGACCCAGTACTTC. Its translation is CASSLRVAGGLETQYF.

The chain recombines TRBV6-1 with TRBJ1-1, with D possibly TRBD1 on 5 matching bases. The CDR3 is 13 residues long. The V end was cut by 0 bases, the J end by 8 bases, with 10 bases between. Germline V lookup: CDR1 MNHNS, CDR2 SASEGT. The DNA of the CDR3 is TGTGCCAGCAGTGAAGCGCGGGGGATCGAAGCTTTCTTT. It translates to CASSEARGIEAFF.

The chain uses TRBV19 and TRBJ1-6, with D perhaps TRBD1 (6 bases). V dropped 2 bases and J dropped 0 bases, with 14 bases sitting between them. The germline V gene has CDR1 LNHDA and CDR2 SQIVND (reference sequence). CDR3 length: 18 residues. The CDR3 region has the DNA TGTGCCAGTAGTATAATGGGGGGCAGGAGCTCCTATAATTCACCCCTCCACTTT. Protein product: CASSIMGGRSSYNSPLHF.

The chain carries TRBV2 and TRBJ1-4; 8 positions agree with TRBD1. The CDR3 runs 15 residues. V shed 5 bases and J 8 bases; nucleotides not matched to a gene: 10. The germline V gene encodes CDR1 SNHLY and CDR2 FYNNEI. CDR3 in amino acids: CASSPAGQGWEKLFF. The CDR3 DNA reads TGTGCCAGCAGTCCAGCCGGACAGGGCTGGGAAAAACTGTTTTTT. The variable domain in full, completed from reference TRBV2 and TRBJ1-4, reads EPEVTQTPSHQVTQMGQEVILRCVPISNHLYFYWYRQILGQKVEFLVSFYNNEISEKSEIFDDQFSVERPDGSNFTLKIRSTKLEDSAMYFCASSPAGQGWEKLFFGSGTQLSVL.

The chain employs TRBV7-3 and TRBJ2-3, with D perhaps TRBD2 (6 bases). Germline assignment: CDR1 SGHTA and CDR2 FQGTGA. V was pared by 3 bases and J by 2 bases, with 12 bases between. The length of the CDR3 is 15 residues. This CDR3 is CASSFGSGPTDTQYF. In DNA form, the CDR3 reads TGTGCCAGCAGCTTTGGTAGCGGACCCACAGATACGCAGTATTTT.

The genes are TRBV20-1 and TRBJ1-1; D not resolved. The CDR3 consists of 15 residues. Trimming took off 3 bases at V and 0 bases at J, with 14 bases between the two ends. In germline, CDR1 is DFQATT, CDR2 SNEGSKA (reference sequence). Here the CDR3 reads CSASSPSLVNTEAFF. The CDR3 DNA follows: TGCAGTGCTAGTTCTCCGAGTTTGGTGAACACTGAAGCTTTCTTT.

The J gene is TRBJ2-3, the V gene TRBV7-2, with D unresolved. Looked up from germline, CDR1 is SGHTA and CDR2 is FQGNSA. The length of the CDR3 is 16 residues. The V and J ends lost 5 bases and 0 bases respectively, with 15 bases between them. The CDR3 reads CASSEYRLPSTDTQYF. CDR3 in DNA: TGTGCCAGCAGCGAATATAGGTTACCTAGCACAGATACGCAGTATTTT.

This clone was recorded only once. The chain has TRBV11-2 and TRBJ2-7; 7 positions agree with TRBD2. This CDR3 has 15 amino acids. V shed 6 bases and J 0 bases; nucleotides not matched to a gene: 8. From germline, CDR1 is SGHAT and CDR2 FQNNGV. The CDR3 sequence: CASRILRDYSYEQYF. Written as DNA, the CDR3 is TGTGCCAGCAGAATCCTGCGGGACTACTCCTACGAGCAGTACTTC.

The chain joins TRBV11-3 to TRBJ2-7, with a possible D match to TRBD1 (7 bases). The CDR3 covers 12 residues. Per germline, CDR1 SGHNT and CDR2 YENEEA. Deletions cut 5 bases from V and 6 bases from J, with 11 bases between. CDR3 protein: CASSTQGGEQYF. The CDR3 DNA sequence: TGTGCCAGCAGCACCCAGGGGGGCGAGCAGTACTTC.

V usage is TRBV6-5 and J usage is TRBJ2-5; 8 bases align to TRBD2. Per germline, CDR1 MNHEY and CDR2 SVGAGI. This CDR3 has 15 amino acids. J gave up 5 bases and V 5 bases, and 10 bases lay outside the gene matches. The CDR3 region has the DNA TGTGCCAGCAGTCCCTGGAGCGGGGGCGAGGAGACCCAGTACTTC. Translation: CASSPWSGGEETQYF.

The J gene is TRBJ1-2, the V gene TRBV5-5; the match to TRBD1 covers 7 bases. The CDR3 consists of 13 residues. The J segment lost 3 bases and the V segment lost 5 bases, leaving 4 bases of the junction unmatched. Germline lookup yields CDR1 SGHKS and CDR2 YYEKEE (reference sequence). The CDR3 loop is CASRKTGDYGYTF. In DNA, the CDR3 is TGTGCCAGCAGAAAAACAGGGGACTATGGCTACACCTTC.

The chain couples TRBV9 to TRBJ1-1; 9 nucleotides match TRBD1. The CDR3 is 13 residues long. Germline values: CDR1 SGDLS, CDR2 YYNGEE. V shed 2 bases, J shed 4 bases, and the junction held 0 bases outside the gene matches. CDR3 DNA sequence: TGTGCCAGCAGCGTGGACAGGGGCACTGAAGCTTTCTTT. It encodes CASSVDRGTEAFF.

The chain combines TRBV27 with TRBJ2-3, with 9 nucleotides matching TRBD2. The V segment lost 7 bases and the J segment 4 bases; nucleotides outside the gene matches: 21. This CDR3 comprises 19 residues. Germline V gene data show CDR1 as MNHEY and CDR2 as SMNVEV (reference sequence). The CDR3 coding sequence is TGTGCCAGCACCCCCTCCCGGGGGTTTATAGCGGGGGTGCCAGATACGCAGTATTTT. It encodes CASTPSRGFIAGVPDTQYF.

A few counts support this clone. The chain joins TRBV5-1 to TRBJ1-2, with a tentative D call TRBD1 (6 bases). The CDR3 sequence is 12 residues long. V lost 4 bases to trimming and J lost 4 bases, with 8 bases between them. CDR1 is SGHRS and CDR2 is YFSETQ in the germline V gene. The DNA for the CDR3 is TGCGCCAGCAGCCAGGACAGCTATGGCTACACCTTC. The encoded protein is CASSQDSYGYTF.

The chain employs TRBV6-6 and TRBJ1-2; TRBD1 matches 8 bases. The germline V gene encodes CDR1 MNHNY and CDR2 SVGAGI (reference sequence). This CDR3 is built from 15 residues. The ends lost 7 bases at V and 4 bases at J; junction bases unmatched: 11. For the CDR3, the DNA is TGTGCCAGCACTCCAGCAGGGACAGGAATCTATGGCTACACCTTC. Translation gives CASTPAGTGIYGYTF.